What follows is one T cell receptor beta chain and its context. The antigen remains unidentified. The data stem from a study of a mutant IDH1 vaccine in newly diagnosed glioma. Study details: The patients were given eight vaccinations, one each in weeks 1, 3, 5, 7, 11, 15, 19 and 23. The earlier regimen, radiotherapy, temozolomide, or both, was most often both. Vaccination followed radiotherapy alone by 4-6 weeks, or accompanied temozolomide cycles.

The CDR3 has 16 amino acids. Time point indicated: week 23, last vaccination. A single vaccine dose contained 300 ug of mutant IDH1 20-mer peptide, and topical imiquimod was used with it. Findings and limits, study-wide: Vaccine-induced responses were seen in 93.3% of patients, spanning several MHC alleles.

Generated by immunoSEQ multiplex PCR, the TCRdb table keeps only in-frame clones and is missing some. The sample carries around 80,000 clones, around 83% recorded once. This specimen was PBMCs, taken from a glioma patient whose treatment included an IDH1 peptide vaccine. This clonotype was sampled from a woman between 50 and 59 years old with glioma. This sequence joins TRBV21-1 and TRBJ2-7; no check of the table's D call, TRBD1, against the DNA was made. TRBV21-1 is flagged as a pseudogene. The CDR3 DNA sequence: TGTGCCAGCAGCCACCCCAGGAATAGTAACTCCTACGAGCAGTACTTC. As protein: CASSHPRNSNSYEQYF.